Listed below are T cell receptor beta chains from one sample, sequenced in a study of tumor-infiltrating lymphocytes in primary liver carcinoma. TCRdb called the multiplex PCR reads again in MiXCR, with one record for every CDR3 protein. This table has about 180,000 distinct CDR3 sequences, 50% to 75% appearing once. Sequencing input: peripheral blood. Receptors originate from a man in his forties or fifties with primary liver carcinoma and hepatitis B virus infection. Each CDR3 is given without its conserved first and last residue. D genes are given only for firm matches.

V	J	D	CDR3
TRBV28	TRBJ1-2	-	ASSSGANGYT
TRBV5-6	TRBJ2-1	-	ASSLRGTYNEQF
TRBV4-2	TRBJ2-7	-	ASSQGANGSYEQY
TRBV7-9	TRBJ2-7	TRBD2	ASSPIAGADYEQY
TRBV6-5	TRBJ2-6	-	TSSVYSGANVLT
TRBV10-3	TRBJ2-7	TRBD2	AISRASGLYEQY
TRBV1	TRBJ2-1	-	TSSHFRQLAIDEQF
TRBV5-4	TRBJ1-2	-	ASSRGGVAYGYT
TRBV14	TRBJ2-1	-	ASSHSRYHEQF
TRBV6-5	TRBJ2-3	TRBD2	ASRTSGEDTQY
TRBV11-1	TRBJ1-1	-	ASSFTPGTLGTTEAF